The T cell receptor beta chain described here comes from a study of blood T cell repertoires in COVID-19. V lost 1 base and J 0 bases, leaving 15 bases between the germline ends. The CDR3 is 17 amino acids. Germline CDR1 and CDR2: LGHDT and YNNKEL (reference sequence). Produced via immunoSEQ multiplex PCR; TCRdb's table is partial and in-frame only. Here the sample spans roughly 300,000 clones, around 86% being singletons. Sequencing was performed on peripheral blood. This TCR derives from a woman in her forties who had recovered from COVID-19. The chain joins TRBV3-1 (or the pseudogene TRBV3-2) to TRBJ2-5, with D possibly being TRBD2 (6 bases). The chain's CDR3 is CASSQGAGTGYQETQYF. The DNA of the CDR3 is TGTGCCAGCAGCCAAGGCGCGGGGACTGGCTACCAAGAGACCCAGTACTTC.